Sequencing of this TCR beta chain was carried out in a study of neurological immune-mediated disorders. The method for making cDNA was 5'RACE, and it used 10-nucleotide random UMIs. MiXCR was run by TCRdb on the 5' RACE reads, yielding one entry per CDR3 protein. The sample lists about 33,000 distinct CDR3 sequences; around 13% were seen once. Sample time point: longitudinal time-point 2. PBMCs stored at -80 C, numbering 2 million, were the origin of the unsorted libraries. This clonotype was picked up many times. This CDR3 has 14 residues. V was pared by 2 bases and J by 7 bases, with 5 bases of the junction left unmatched.

Sequenced input: PBMCs. This rearrangement joins TRBV12-3 or TRBV12-4 to TRBJ2-3; 8 bases fit TRBD2. The TCR comes from a woman in her thirties or forties in good health. DNA for the CDR3: TGTGCCAGCAGTTTAATAGCGGGAACCCATACGCAGTATTTT. It specifies CASSLIAGTHTQYF.